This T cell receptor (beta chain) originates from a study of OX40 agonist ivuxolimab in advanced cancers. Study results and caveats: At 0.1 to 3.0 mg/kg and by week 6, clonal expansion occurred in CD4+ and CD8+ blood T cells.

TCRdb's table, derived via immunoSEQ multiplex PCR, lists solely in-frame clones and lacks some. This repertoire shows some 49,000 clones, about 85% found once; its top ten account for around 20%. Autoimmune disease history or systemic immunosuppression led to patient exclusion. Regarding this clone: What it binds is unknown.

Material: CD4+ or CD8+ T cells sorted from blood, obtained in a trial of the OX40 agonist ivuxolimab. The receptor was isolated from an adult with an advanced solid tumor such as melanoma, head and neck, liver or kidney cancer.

CDR3 DNA: TGTGCCAGCAGCCCAAGGACTGACCTCTCCTACGAGCAGTACTTC. Protein sequence: CASSPRTDLSYEQYF. This chain uses TRBV11-2 with TRBJ2-7, with a tentative D call TRBD2 (5 bases). Trimming cost V 5 bases and J 0 bases, with 14 bases left between them. The germline CDR1 and CDR2 sequences are SGHAT and FQNNGV. CDR3 length equals 15 residues.